This TCR beta chain was found in a study of blood T cell repertoires in COVID-19. Study context: The origin of the acute and convalescent COVID-19 samples was the United States, Italy and Spain. Nucleic acid was either cDNA or gDNA, and it came from T cells, B-cell-depleted T cells, or PBMCs.

In the authors' methods: Nucleated cell counts were estimated from reference gene primer amplification. Assay used: immunoSEQ multiplex PCR; TCRdb lists only in-frame clones, some missing. From that table come the V and J calls and clone size; the DNA was used to work out D and trimming. In the table there are approximately 150,000 clones, 70% to 90% of which are singletons. The CDR3 contains 15 residues. V lost 1 base to trimming and J lost 2 bases, with 11 bases between them. Germline lookup yields CDR1 SGHTA and CDR2 FQGNSA. Input material: peripheral blood. This clonotype was sampled from a man between 65 and 85 years old with active COVID-19. The chain uses TRBV7-2 and TRBJ1-1; D is possibly TRBD1 (6 bases). The CDR3 DNA is TGTGCCAGCAGCTTAGGCGGACAGACCAACACTGAAGCTTTCTTT. Its protein product is CASSLGGQTNTEAFF.